This TCR beta chain was recovered during a study of beta chain features in type 1 diabetes. TCRB transcripts that were expressed got sequenced, as all of the isolated RNA had been reverse transcribed. Data came from immunoSEQ multiplex PCR; TCRdb stores just in-frame clones and leaves some out. The repertoire holds some 150,000 clones, with about 9.1% as singletons. Only a few counts were recorded for this clone. CDR1 and CDR2 from the germline V gene are LGHNA and YNFKEQ. The CDR3 totals 15 residues. V lost 5 bases, J lost 3 bases, and 6 bases stayed unmatched. This receptor was taken from a woman between 40 and 55 years old in good health. Source material: central memory CD4+ T cells from blood. The chain combines TRBV4-2 with TRBJ1-1, with TRBD1 identical over 10 bases. The CDR3 nucleotides read TGTGCCAGCAGCTTGATGGGGACAGGGGACACTGAAGCTTTCTTT. It encodes CASSLMGTGDTEAFF.